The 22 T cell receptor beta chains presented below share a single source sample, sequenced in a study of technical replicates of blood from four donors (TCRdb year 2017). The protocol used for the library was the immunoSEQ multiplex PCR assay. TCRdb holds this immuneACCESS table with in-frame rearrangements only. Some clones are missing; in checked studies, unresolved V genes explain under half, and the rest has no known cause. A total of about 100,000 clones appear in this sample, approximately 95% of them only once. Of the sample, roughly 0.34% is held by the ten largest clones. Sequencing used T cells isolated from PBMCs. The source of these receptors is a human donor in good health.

CDR3 sequence reads: CAISESLRTSGSVEQYF. In DNA, the CDR3 is TGTGCCATCAGTGAGTCCCTAAGGACTAGCGGGAGTGTCGAGCAGTACTTC. The chain links TRBV10-3 to TRBJ2-7; 13 nucleotides match TRBD2. Unmatched junction bases numbered 8, after V lost 0 bases and J lost 6 bases. The germline CDR1 and CDR2 sequences are ENHRY and SYGVKD. The CDR3 runs 17 residues.

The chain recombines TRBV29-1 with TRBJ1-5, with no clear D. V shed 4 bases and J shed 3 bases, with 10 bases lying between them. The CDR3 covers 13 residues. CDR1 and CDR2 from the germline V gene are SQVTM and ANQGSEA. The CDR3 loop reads CSVGEGYNQPQHF. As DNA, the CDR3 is TGCAGCGTTGGGGAGGGCTACAATCAGCCCCAGCATTTT.

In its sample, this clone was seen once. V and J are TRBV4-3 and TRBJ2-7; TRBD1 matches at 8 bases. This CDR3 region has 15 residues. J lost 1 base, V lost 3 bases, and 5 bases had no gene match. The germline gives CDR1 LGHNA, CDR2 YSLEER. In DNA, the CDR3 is TGCGCCAGCAGCCACTGGACAGGGACTTCCTACGAGCAGTACTTC. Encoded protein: CASSHWTGTSYEQYF.

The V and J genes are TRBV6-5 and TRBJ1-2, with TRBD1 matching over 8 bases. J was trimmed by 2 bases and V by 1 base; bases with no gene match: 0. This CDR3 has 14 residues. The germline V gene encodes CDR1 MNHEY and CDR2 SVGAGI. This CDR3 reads CASSYWTGNYGYTF. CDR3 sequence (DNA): TGTGCCAGCAGTTACTGGACAGGGAACTATGGCTACACCTTC.

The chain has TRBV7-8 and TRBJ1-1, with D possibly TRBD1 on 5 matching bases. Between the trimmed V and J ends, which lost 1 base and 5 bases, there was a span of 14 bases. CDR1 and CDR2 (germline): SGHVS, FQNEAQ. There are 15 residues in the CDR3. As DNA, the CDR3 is TGTGCCAGCAGCTTAGGGGAGGGGCGGAGGACTGAAGCTTTCTTT. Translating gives CASSLGEGRRTEAFF.

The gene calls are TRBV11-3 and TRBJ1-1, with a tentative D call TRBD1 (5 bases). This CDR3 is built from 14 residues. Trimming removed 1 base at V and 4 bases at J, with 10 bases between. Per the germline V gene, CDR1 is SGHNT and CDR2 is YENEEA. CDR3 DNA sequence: TGTGCCAGCAGCTTAGCAGGGATGGGCACTGAAGCTTTCTTT. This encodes CASSLAGMGTEAFF. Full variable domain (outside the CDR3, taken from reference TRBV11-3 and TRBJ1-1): EAGVVQSPRYKIIEKKQPVAFWCNPISGHNTLYWYLQNLGQGPELLIRYENEEAVDDSQLPKDRFSAERLKGVDSTLKIQPAELGDSAVYLCASSLAGMGTEAFFGQGTRLTVV.

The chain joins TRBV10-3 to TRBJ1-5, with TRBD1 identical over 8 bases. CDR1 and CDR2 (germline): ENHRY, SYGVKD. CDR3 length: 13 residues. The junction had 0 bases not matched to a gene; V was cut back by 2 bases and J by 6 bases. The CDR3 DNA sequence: TGTGCCATCAGTGAGGGACAGGGTCAGCCCCAGCATTTT. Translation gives CAISEGQGQPQHF.

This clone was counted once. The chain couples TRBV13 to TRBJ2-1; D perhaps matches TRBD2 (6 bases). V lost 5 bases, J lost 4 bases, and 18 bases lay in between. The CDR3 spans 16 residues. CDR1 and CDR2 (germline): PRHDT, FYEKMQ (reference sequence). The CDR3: CASSPISGLPYNEQFF. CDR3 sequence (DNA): TGTGCCAGCAGCCCAATTAGCGGTTTACCTTACAATGAGCAGTTCTTC.

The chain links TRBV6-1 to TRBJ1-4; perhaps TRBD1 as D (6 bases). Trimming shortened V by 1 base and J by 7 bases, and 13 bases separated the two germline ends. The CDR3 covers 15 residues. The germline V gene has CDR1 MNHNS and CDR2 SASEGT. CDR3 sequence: CASSEVAGDSEKLFF. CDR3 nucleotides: TGTGCCAGCAGTGAAGTTGCAGGGGATAGTGAAAAACTGTTTTTT.

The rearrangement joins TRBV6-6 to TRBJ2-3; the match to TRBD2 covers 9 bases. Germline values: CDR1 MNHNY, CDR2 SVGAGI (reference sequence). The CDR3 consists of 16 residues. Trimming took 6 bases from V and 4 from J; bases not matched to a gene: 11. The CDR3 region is CASRAILAGPPDTQYF. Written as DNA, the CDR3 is TGTGCCAGCAGAGCAATTCTAGCGGGACCCCCAGATACGCAGTATTTT.

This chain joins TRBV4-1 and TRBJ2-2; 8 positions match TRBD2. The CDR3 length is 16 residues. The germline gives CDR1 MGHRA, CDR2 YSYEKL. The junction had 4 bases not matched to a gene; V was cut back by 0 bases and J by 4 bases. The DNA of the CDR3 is TGCGCCAGCAGCCAAGAATCAAGCGGGGGCACCGGGGAGCTGTTTTTT. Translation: CASSQESSGGTGELFF.

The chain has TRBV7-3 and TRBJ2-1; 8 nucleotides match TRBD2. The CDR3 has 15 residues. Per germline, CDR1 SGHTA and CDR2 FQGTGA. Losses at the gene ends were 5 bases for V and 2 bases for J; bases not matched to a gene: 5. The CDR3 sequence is CASSQTSATYNEQFF. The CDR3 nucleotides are TGTGCCAGCAGCCAGACTAGCGCCACCTACAATGAGCAGTTCTTC.

Here the CDR3 reads CASSLGLNQPQHF. Here the CDR3 DNA reads TGTGCCAGCAGCTTAGGACTCAATCAGCCCCAGCATTTT. The V and J genes are TRBV7-9 and TRBJ1-5; D is ambiguous. V gave up 1 base and J gave up 3 bases, with 4 bases separating them. This CDR3 spans 13 amino acids. From germline, CDR1 is SEHNR and CDR2 FQNEAQ (reference sequence).

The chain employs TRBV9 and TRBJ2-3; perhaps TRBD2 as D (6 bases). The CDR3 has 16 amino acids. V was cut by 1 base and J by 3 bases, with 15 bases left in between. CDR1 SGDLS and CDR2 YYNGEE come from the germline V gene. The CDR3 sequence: CASSVQGGGTTDTQYF. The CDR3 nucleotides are TGTGCCAGCAGCGTACAGGGCGGAGGGACGACAGATACGCAGTATTTT.

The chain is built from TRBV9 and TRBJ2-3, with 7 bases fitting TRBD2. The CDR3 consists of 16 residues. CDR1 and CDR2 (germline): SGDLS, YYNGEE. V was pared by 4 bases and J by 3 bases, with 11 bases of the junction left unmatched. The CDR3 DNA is TGTGCCAGCAGCCTGCTGGGGGAGGGCAAGACAGATACGCAGTATTTT. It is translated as CASSLLGEGKTDTQYF. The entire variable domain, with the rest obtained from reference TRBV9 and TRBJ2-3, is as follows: DSGVTQTPKHLITATGQRVTLRCSPRSGDLSVYWYQQSLDQGLQFLIQYYNGEERAKGNILERFSAQQFPDLHSELNLSSLELGDSALYFCASSLLGEGKTDTQYFGPGTRLTVL.

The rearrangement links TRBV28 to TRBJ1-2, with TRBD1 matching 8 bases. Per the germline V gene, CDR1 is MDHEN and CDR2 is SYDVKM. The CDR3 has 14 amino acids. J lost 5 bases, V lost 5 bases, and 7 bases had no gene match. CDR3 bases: TGTGCCAGCAGTCCGGACAGGGAATGGTATGGCTACACCTTC. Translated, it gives CASSPDREWYGYTF.

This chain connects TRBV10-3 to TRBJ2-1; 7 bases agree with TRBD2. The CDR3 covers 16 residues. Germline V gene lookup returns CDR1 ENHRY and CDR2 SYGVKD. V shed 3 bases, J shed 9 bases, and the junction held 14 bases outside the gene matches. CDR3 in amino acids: CAISDYGAGVFPEQFF. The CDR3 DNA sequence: TGTGCCATCAGTGACTATGGGGCGGGAGTCTTCCCTGAGCAGTTCTTC.

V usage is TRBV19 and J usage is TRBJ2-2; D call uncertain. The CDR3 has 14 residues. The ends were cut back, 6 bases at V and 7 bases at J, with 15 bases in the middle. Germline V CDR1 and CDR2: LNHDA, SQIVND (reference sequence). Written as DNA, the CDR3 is TGTGCCAGTAGAATTACAACCAGGAACGGGGAGCTGTTTTTT. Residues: CASRITTRNGELFF.

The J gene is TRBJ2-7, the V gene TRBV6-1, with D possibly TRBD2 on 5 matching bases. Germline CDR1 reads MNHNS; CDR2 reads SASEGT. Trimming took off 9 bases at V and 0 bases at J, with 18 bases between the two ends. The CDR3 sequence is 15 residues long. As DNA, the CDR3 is TGTGCCAGTAAGCTAGCAGAGATTAGCTCCTACGAGCAGTACTTC. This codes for CASKLAEISSYEQYF.

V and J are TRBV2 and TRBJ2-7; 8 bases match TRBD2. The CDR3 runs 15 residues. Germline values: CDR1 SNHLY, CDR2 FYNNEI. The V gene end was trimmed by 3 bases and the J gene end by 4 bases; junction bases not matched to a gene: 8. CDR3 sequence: CASSEASGSAYEQYF. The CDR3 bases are TGTGCCAGCAGTGAGGCCAGCGGGAGCGCATACGAGCAGTACTTC.

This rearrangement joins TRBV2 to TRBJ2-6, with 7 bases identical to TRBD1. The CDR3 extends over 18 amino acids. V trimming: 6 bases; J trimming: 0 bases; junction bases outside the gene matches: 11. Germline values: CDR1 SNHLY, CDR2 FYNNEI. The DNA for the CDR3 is TGTGCCAGCAGCTACGACAGGGTAGAGAGCTCTGGGGCCAACGTCCTGACTTTC. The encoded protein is CASSYDRVESSGANVLTF.

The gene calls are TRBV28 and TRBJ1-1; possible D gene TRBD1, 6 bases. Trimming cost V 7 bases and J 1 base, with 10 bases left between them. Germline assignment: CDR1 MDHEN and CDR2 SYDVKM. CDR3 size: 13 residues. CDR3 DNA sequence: TGTGCCAGCAAACCGGGACAGAACACTGAAGCTTTCTTT. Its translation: CASKPGQNTEAFF.